Reported below is one TCR beta chain. This sample is drawn from a study of shared clonotypes between healthy human individuals. Naive CD8 isolation took CD45RO-negative cells positively selected for CCR7 and excluded terminally differentiated effector memory CD45RA+ cells. The CDR3 runs to 19 residues. V shed 2 bases and J shed 1 base, with 21 bases lying between them. Germline CDR1 reads SGHAT; CDR2 reads FQNNGV. Sequencing was performed with immunoSEQ multiplex PCR; in TCRdb, only in-frame clones are kept and a portion is missing. This table has hundreds of thousands of clones, roughly 96% appearing once.

The chain links TRBV11-2 to TRBJ1-3; D remains unclear. The clonotype was recovered from a woman aged 25-40 years in good health. Sequencing input: naive CD8+ T cells sorted from blood. The CDR3 here is CASSLLGPLLRRSGNTIYF. CDR3 coding DNA: TGTGCCAGCAGCTTACTAGGACCCCTCCTACGGAGGTCTGGAAACACCATATATTTT.